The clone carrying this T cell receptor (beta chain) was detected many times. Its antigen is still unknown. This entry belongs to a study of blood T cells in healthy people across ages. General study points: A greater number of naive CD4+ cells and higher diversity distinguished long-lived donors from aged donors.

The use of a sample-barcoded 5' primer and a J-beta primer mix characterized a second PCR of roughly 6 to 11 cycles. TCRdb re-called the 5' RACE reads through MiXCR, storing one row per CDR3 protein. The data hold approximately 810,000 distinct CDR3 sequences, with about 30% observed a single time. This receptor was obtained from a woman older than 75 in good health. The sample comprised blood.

The chain's CDR3 is CASRASGDFYEQYF. The CDR3 nucleotides read TGTGCCAGCAGGGCTAGCGGGGACTTCTACGAGCAGTACTTC. The J gene is TRBJ2-7, the V gene TRBV2; 9 bases map to TRBD2. CDR1 SNHLY and CDR2 FYNNEI come from the germline V gene. J gave up 3 bases and V 6 bases, and 6 bases lay outside the gene matches. There are 14 residues in the CDR3.